The rows below give T cell receptor beta chains drawn from one sample of a study of blood T cell repertoires in COVID-19. Clones were sequenced by immunoSEQ multiplex PCR, and TCRdb holds only the in-frame ones, with some missing. The sample comprises fewer than 400,000 clones, about 86% of which are singletons, and about 10% rests with the top ten. Specimen: PBMCs or T cells enriched from blood (not recorded which). Every receptor here comes from a woman in her 50s who had recovered from COVID-19. Both conserved end residues are part of each CDR3. The D gene is left open where the match is weak. Clone size is stated in some rows and not others, as once, few, many or a class when expanded.

CDR3 length: 15; clone size: -; J gene: TRBJ1-5; D gene: TRBD1; V gene: TRBV5-8; CDR3 DNA: TGTGCCAGCAGCTTGGGGGACAGCGGAGGTCAGCCCCAGCATTTT; CDR3 protein: CASSLGDSGGQPQHF
CDR3 length: 14; clone size: -; J gene: TRBJ2-2; D gene: -; V gene: TRBV3-1/TRBV3-2; CDR3 DNA: TGTGCCAGCAGCCAAGACGGGTGGTCCGGGGAGCTGTTTTTT; CDR3 protein: CASSQDGWSGELFF
CDR3 length: 14; clone size: -; J gene: TRBJ1-2; D gene: TRBD1; V gene: TRBV4-1; CDR3 DNA: TGCGCCAGCAGCCAAACCGGGACAGGGCAAGGCTACACCTTC; CDR3 protein: CASSQTGTGQGYTF
CDR3 length: 13; clone size: -; J gene: TRBJ1-1; D gene: TRBD1; V gene: TRBV2; CDR3 DNA: TGTGCCAGCAGTGGACAGGGGAGCACTGAAGCTTTCTTT; CDR3 protein: CASSGQGSTEAFF
CDR3 length: 14; clone size: -; J gene: TRBJ1-2; D gene: -; V gene: TRBV27; CDR3 DNA: TGTGCCAGCAGTTTATCCGGCGGGTACTATGGCTACACCTTC; CDR3 protein: CASSLSGGYYGYTF
CDR3 length: 14; clone size: -; J gene: TRBJ2-1; D gene: TRBD2; V gene: TRBV5-1; CDR3 DNA: TGCGCCAGCAGCTTCCGGACTAGCGGGGGTGAGCAGTTCTTC; CDR3 protein: CASSFRTSGGEQFF
CDR3 length: 15; clone size: -; J gene: TRBJ2-4; D gene: -; V gene: TRBV2; CDR3 DNA: TGTGCCAGCAGTGTAGAGGGTTCAGCCAAAAACATTCAGTACTTC; CDR3 protein: CASSVEGSAKNIQYF
CDR3 length: 16; clone size: once; J gene: TRBJ2-3; D gene: TRBD2; V gene: TRBV28; CDR3 DNA: TGTGCCAGCAGTTCGACGACTAGCGGGGTCGTGGATACGCAGTATTTT; CDR3 protein: CASSSTTSGVVDTQYF
CDR3 length: 15; clone size: -; J gene: TRBJ1-5; D gene: TRBD1; V gene: TRBV4-1; CDR3 DNA: TGCGCCAGCAGCCCGGGACAGCTAATTAATCAGCCCCAGCATTTT; CDR3 protein: CASSPGQLINQPQHF
CDR3 length: 17; clone size: once; J gene: TRBJ2-3; D gene: TRBD1; V gene: TRBV5-6; CDR3 DNA: TGTGCCAGCAGCGGTCCCCCCGACAGGGGTCGCACAGATACGCAGTATTTT; CDR3 protein: CASSGPPDRGRTDTQYF
CDR3 length: 14; clone size: -; J gene: TRBJ1-4; D gene: -; V gene: TRBV3-1/TRBV3-2; CDR3 DNA: TGTGCCAGCAGCCCACGACAGAGTAATGAAAAACTGTTTTTT; CDR3 protein: CASSPRQSNEKLFF
CDR3 length: 14; clone size: -; J gene: TRBJ2-3; D gene: TRBD1; V gene: TRBV30; CDR3 DNA: TGTGCCTGGGGACAGGGATATAGCACAGATACGCAGTATTTT; CDR3 protein: CAWGQGYSTDTQYF
CDR3 length: 17; clone size: few; J gene: TRBJ2-2; D gene: TRBD1; V gene: TRBV7-3; CDR3 DNA: TGTGCCAGCAGCTTAACGTTTGGGACAGGGTTCACCGGGGAGCTGTTTTTT; CDR3 protein: CASSLTFGTGFTGELFF
CDR3 length: 15; clone size: -; J gene: TRBJ2-2; D gene: TRBD2; V gene: TRBV9; CDR3 DNA: TGTGCCAGCAGCGTAGAGACTAGCGGGACCGGGGAGCTGTTTTTT; CDR3 protein: CASSVETSGTGELFF
CDR3 length: 15; clone size: -; J gene: TRBJ2-3; D gene: -; V gene: TRBV10-3; CDR3 DNA: TGTGCCATCAGTGAGTCAAACAGCGGTAAAGAGGCGCAGTATTTT; CDR3 protein: CAISESNSGKEAQYF
CDR3 length: 15; clone size: -; J gene: TRBJ2-1; D gene: -; V gene: TRBV19; CDR3 DNA: TGTGCCAGTAGTATCCAGTGGGGCAAAGAAACTGAGCAGTTCTTC; CDR3 protein: CASSIQWGKETEQFF
CDR3 length: 16; clone size: -; J gene: TRBJ1-1; D gene: -; V gene: TRBV5-1; CDR3 DNA: TGCGCCAGCAGCTTGCGGTCGGTGGTTGTGAACACTGAAGCTTTCTTT; CDR3 protein: CASSLRSVVVNTEAFF
CDR3 length: 15; clone size: -; J gene: TRBJ2-1; D gene: -; V gene: TRBV5-1; CDR3 DNA: TGCGCCAGCAGCTTTCAAGGACAGCTTTACAATGAGCAGTTCTTC; CDR3 protein: CASSFQGQLYNEQFF
CDR3 length: 15; clone size: -; J gene: TRBJ2-1; D gene: TRBD2; V gene: TRBV7-2; CDR3 DNA: TGTGCCAGCAGCTTAGTTAGCGGGGCCTACAATGAGCAGTTCTTC; CDR3 protein: CASSLVSGAYNEQFF
CDR3 length: 12; clone size: -; J gene: TRBJ2-5; D gene: TRBD2; V gene: TRBV29-1; CDR3 DNA: TGCAGCGTTGTAGGCGGGGGGGAGACCCAGTACTTC; CDR3 protein: CSVVGGGETQYF
CDR3 length: 12; clone size: -; J gene: TRBJ1-2; D gene: -; V gene: TRBV7-2; CDR3 DNA: TGTGCCAGCAGCACTTACTACTATGGCTACACCTTC; CDR3 protein: CASSTYYYGYTF
CDR3 length: 15; clone size: -; J gene: TRBJ1-4; D gene: -; V gene: TRBV18; CDR3 DNA: TGTGCCAGCTCACGCCGGAGACAGGAGAATGAAAAACTGTTTTTT; CDR3 protein: CASSRRRQENEKLFF
CDR3 length: 12; clone size: -; J gene: TRBJ2-5; D gene: -; V gene: TRBV29-1; CDR3 DNA: TGCAGCGTTGATAAGGGGTACGAGACCCAGTACTTC; CDR3 protein: CSVDKGYETQYF
CDR3 length: 17; clone size: once; J gene: TRBJ2-1; D gene: -; V gene: TRBV5-1; CDR3 DNA: TGCGCCAGCAGCTTGGGGGAGCTGGGGGGAGCCTACAATGAGCAGTTCTTC; CDR3 protein: CASSLGELGGAYNEQFF
CDR3 length: 16; clone size: once; J gene: TRBJ2-5; D gene: -; V gene: TRBV5-4; CDR3 DNA: TGTGCCAGCAGCCCCTCTATGGACAGAGCACAAGAGACCCAGTACTTC; CDR3 protein: CASSPSMDRAQETQYF
CDR3 length: 13; clone size: -; J gene: TRBJ2-7; D gene: TRBD1; V gene: TRBV10-3; CDR3 DNA: TGTGCCATCAGGGGGACAGGGATCAACGAGCAGTACTTC; CDR3 protein: CAIRGTGINEQYF
CDR3 length: 15; clone size: -; J gene: TRBJ2-1; D gene: -; V gene: TRBV5-1; CDR3 DNA: TGCGCCAGCAGCTTGGGAATAACAGGGCTGTCGGAGCAGTTCTTC; CDR3 protein: CASSLGITGLSEQFF
CDR3 length: 16; clone size: -; J gene: TRBJ1-2; D gene: -; V gene: TRBV18; CDR3 DNA: TGTGCCAGCTCACCAATACCGGGACAATTAAACTATGGCTACACCTTC; CDR3 protein: CASSPIPGQLNYGYTF
CDR3 length: 15; clone size: once; J gene: TRBJ1-2; D gene: TRBD1; V gene: TRBV7-2; CDR3 DNA: TGTGCCAGCAGCGCCTTCCTAGGACAGGGGATTGGCTACACCTTC; CDR3 protein: CASSAFLGQGIGYTF
CDR3 length: 14; clone size: -; J gene: TRBJ1-5; D gene: TRBD1; V gene: TRBV27; CDR3 DNA: TGTGCCAGCAGTTTAAGGGGGCGCGGGCAGCCCCAGCATTTT; CDR3 protein: CASSLRGRGQPQHF
CDR3 length: 16; clone size: -; J gene: TRBJ2-3; D gene: TRBD2; V gene: TRBV3-1/TRBV3-2; CDR3 DNA: TGTGCCAGCAGCCCCATACCGGGGGGGAGCACAGATACGCAGTATTTT; CDR3 protein: CASSPIPGGSTDTQYF
CDR3 length: 14; clone size: -; J gene: TRBJ1-1; D gene: -; V gene: TRBV19; CDR3 DNA: TGTGCCAGTAGCGACTCAGGGGCTTTGCCTGAAGCTTTCTTT; CDR3 protein: CASSDSGALPEAFF
CDR3 length: 13; clone size: -; J gene: TRBJ2-1; D gene: -; V gene: TRBV14; CDR3 DNA: TGTGCCAGCAGCCCGAGCTCCTACAATGAGCAGTTCTTC; CDR3 protein: CASSPSSYNEQFF
CDR3 length: 13; clone size: -; J gene: TRBJ1-2; D gene: -; V gene: TRBV12-3/TRBV12-4; CDR3 DNA: TGTGCCAGCAGTCGACAGGCCCCAATAGGGTACACCTTC; CDR3 protein: CASSRQAPIGYTF